Below are 25 T cell receptor beta chains sequenced from a single sample in a study of T cell changes during pregnancy in multiple sclerosis. Generated by immunoSEQ multiplex PCR, the TCRdb table keeps only in-frame clones and is missing some. The sample shows tens of thousands of clones, almost 95% of them seen only once. The specimen comprised peripheral blood, sampled in the third trimester of pregnancy. These receptors were collected from a female donor in good health, enrolled as a control in a pregnancy study.

The CDR3: CASSRDYLRQETQYF. CDR3 nucleotide sequence: TGTGCCAGCAGCCGTGACTACCTTCGCCAAGAGACCCAGTACTTC. V is TRBV28 and J is TRBJ2-5; D perhaps matches TRBD2 (5 bases). The CDR3 has 15 residues. Germline loops: CDR1 MDHEN, CDR2 SYDVKM. Trimming left V 6 bases short and J 1 base short, with 15 bases between.

The V call is TRBV19, the J call TRBJ2-1, with TRBD2 identical over 10 bases. The CDR3 sequence is 15 residues long. J gave up 11 bases and V 0 bases, and 7 bases lay outside the gene matches. Per the germline V gene, CDR1 is LNHDA and CDR2 is SQIVND (reference sequence). The DNA for the CDR3 is TGTGCCAGTAGTATAGATCGGATAGCGGGAGGTCAGCAGTTCTTC. Translation gives CASSIDRIAGGQQFF.

The chain links TRBV4-3 to TRBJ1-2; D unclear. The CDR3 is 14 amino acids. In germline, CDR1 is LGHNA, CDR2 YSLEER. The V and J ends lost 0 bases and 8 bases respectively, with 13 bases between them. The CDR3: CASSQEASPRGYTF. In nucleotides, the CDR3 is TGCGCCAGCAGCCAAGAGGCTTCCCCTAGGGGCTACACCTTC.

The chain is built from TRBV27 and TRBJ2-5; 8 bases fit TRBD2. The CDR3 is 16 amino acids. The junction had 9 bases not matched to a gene; V was cut back by 2 bases and J by 4 bases. Germline lookup yields CDR1 MNHEY and CDR2 SMNVEV (reference sequence). This CDR3 reads CASSLLAGGRGETQYF. The DNA of the CDR3 is TGTGCCAGCAGTTTACTAGCGGGTGGTAGGGGAGAGACCCAGTACTTC.

This clone has only one observation. The V gene is TRBV6-5, the J gene TRBJ2-7, with D perhaps matching TRBD1 (6 bases). Germline lookup yields CDR1 MNHEY and CDR2 SVGAGI. V lost 5 bases, J lost 1 base, and 12 bases lay in between. This CDR3 comprises 14 residues. Here the CDR3 DNA reads TGTGCCAGCAGTCGCTACGACAGGTCCTACGAGCAGTACTTC. This gives the protein CASSRYDRSYEQYF.

CDR3 sequence reads: CASSQQGTHEQYF. CDR3 sequence (DNA): TGCGCCAGCAGCCAGCAGGGCACCCACGAGCAGTACTTC. The genes are TRBV4-1 and TRBJ2-7; D perhaps matches TRBD1 (5 bases). The ends were cut back, 3 bases at V and 5 bases at J, with 11 bases in the middle. Germline CDR1 MGHRA, CDR2 YSYEKL. The CDR3 has 13 amino acids.

This clone appeared a few times. V is TRBV7-6 and J is TRBJ1-2; 9 bases agree with TRBD1. Germline trimming cut 5 bases from V and 8 bases from J; bases unmatched to any gene: 6. Germline V lookup: CDR1 SGHVS, CDR2 FNYEAQ. The CDR3 is 13 residues long. The CDR3 sequence: CASSQRTGDGYTF. In DNA form, the CDR3 reads TGTGCCAGCAGCCAACGGACAGGGGACGGCTACACCTTC.

The gene calls are TRBV27 and TRBJ2-1; 12 bases align to TRBD2. J gave up 5 bases and V 0 bases, and 5 bases lay outside the gene matches. CDR1 and CDR2 (germline): MNHEY, SMNVEV (reference sequence). The CDR3 runs 17 residues. CDR3 bases: TGTGCCAGCAGTTTATCGACTAGCGGGAGTATCGACAATGAGCAGTTCTTC. This codes for CASSLSTSGSIDNEQFF.

The genes are TRBV28 and TRBJ2-5; 11 nucleotides align to TRBD2. From germline, CDR1 is MDHEN and CDR2 SYDVKM. The CDR3 is 14 residues long. After removal of 5 bases from V and 2 bases from J, the junction contained 1 base not matched to a gene. The CDR3 DNA reads as TGTGCCAGCAGTCCTAGCGGGGGGCAAGAGACCCAGTACTTC. Translated: CASSPSGGQETQYF.

This chain connects TRBV6-4 to TRBJ2-3, with 10 bases aligning to TRBD2. From germline, CDR1 is MRHNA and CDR2 SNTAGT. The CDR3 covers 16 residues. Germline trimming cut 3 bases from V and 6 bases from J; bases unmatched to any gene: 9. The CDR3 sequence is CASSEASGGALDTQYF. The CDR3, as DNA: TGTGCCAGCAGTGAAGCGAGCGGGGGGGCCTTGGATACGCAGTATTTT.

J is TRBJ2-5 and V is TRBV2, with a tentative D call TRBD2 (6 bases). CDR1 SNHLY and CDR2 FYNNEI come from the germline V gene. V was trimmed by 0 bases and J by 6 bases, leaving 14 bases between them. This CDR3 is built from 15 residues. CDR3 sequence reads: CASSEASGVVKTQYF. The CDR3 bases are TGTGCCAGCAGTGAAGCTAGCGGTGTCGTGAAGACCCAGTACTTC.

The chain links TRBV5-1 to TRBJ2-3; 10 nucleotides match TRBD2. The CDR3 is 16 residues long. J was trimmed by 2 bases and V by 4 bases; bases with no gene match: 7. The germline V gene has CDR1 SGHRS and CDR2 YFSETQ. The CDR3 loop is CASSQRGLANTDTQYF. CDR3 bases: TGCGCCAGCAGCCAACGGGGACTAGCGAACACAGATACGCAGTATTTT.

This clone was picked up one time. The chain is built from TRBV30 and TRBJ1-6; TRBD1 aligns across 7 bases. This CDR3 has 16 residues. The V segment lost 3 bases and the J segment 2 bases; nucleotides outside the gene matches: 7. Germline V gene sequence: CDR1 GTSNPN, CDR2 SVGIG (reference sequence). CDR3 DNA: TGTGCCTGGAGGAGGGGGCGGCACACCTATAATTCACCCCTCCACTTT. Its protein is CAWRRGRHTYNSPLHF.

The V and J genes are TRBV4-1 and TRBJ2-7, with 7 bases matching TRBD1. This CDR3 contains 15 residues. The trim removed 4 bases at V and 3 bases at J, leaving 9 bases unmatched. CDR1 is MGHRA, CDR2 YSYEKL, per germline. The CDR3 is CASSLEPGQLYEQYF. In DNA form, the CDR3 reads TGCGCCAGCAGCCTCGAACCGGGACAGCTCTACGAGCAGTACTTC.

The V and J genes are TRBV5-4 and TRBJ2-3; 13 nucleotides align to TRBD2. The CDR3 is 18 residues long. The germline CDR1 and CDR2 sequences are SGHNT and YYREEE (reference sequence). With 1 base clipped from V and 1 base from J, the junction kept 6 bases outside the gene matches. CDR3 in DNA: TGTGCCAGCAGCTTGAGGACTAGCGGGAGAGGGGGCACAGATACGCAGTATTTT. As protein: CASSLRTSGRGGTDTQYF.

The V call is TRBV2, the J call TRBJ1-5; tentatively, D is TRBD1 (6 bases). V lost 8 bases to trimming and J lost 10 bases, with 18 bases between them. The CDR3 has 13 amino acids. Germline values: CDR1 SNHLY, CDR2 FYNNEI. The CDR3 sequence is CASVMGHTGPQHF. CDR3 nucleotides: TGTGCCAGCGTAATGGGACATACGGGACCCCAGCATTTT.

V and J are TRBV5-1 and TRBJ2-7, with 9 positions matching TRBD2. From germline, CDR1 is SGHRS and CDR2 YFSETQ. V gave up 0 bases and J gave up 3 bases; unmatched junction bases: 10. The CDR3 length is 17 residues. CDR3 protein: CASSLVLAGDRDYEQYF. The CDR3 DNA reads TGCGCCAGCAGCTTGGTGTTAGCGGGAGATCGTGACTACGAGCAGTACTTC.

Note on this clone: Additional DNA sequences in this sample encode the identical CDR3. The chain has TRBV2 and TRBJ2-5; 9 nucleotides align to TRBD1. Germline V CDR1 and CDR2: SNHLY, FYNNEI. V gave up 6 bases and J gave up 12 bases; unmatched junction bases: 8. The CDR3 has 12 amino acids. CDR3 amino acids: CASSPGGTGKYF. As DNA, the CDR3 is TGTGCCAGCAGCCCAGGGGGGACAGGGAAGTACTTC.

This clone is a singleton in its sample. The chain couples TRBV7-2 to TRBJ2-2; 7 nucleotides agree with TRBD1. CDR3 length: 16 amino acids. The germline gives CDR1 SGHTA, CDR2 FQGNSA. Trimming took 1 base from V and 5 from J; bases not matched to a gene: 7. The CDR3 loop is CASSLEGGPGTGELFF. The CDR3 bases are TGTGCCAGCAGCTTAGAAGGGGGCCCTGGGACCGGGGAGCTGTTTTTT.

The chain recombines TRBV6-4 with TRBJ2-3; tentative D call: TRBD1 (6 bases). Trimming pared 7 bases from V and 0 bases from J, leaving 11 bases between. Per the germline V gene, CDR1 is MRHNA and CDR2 is SNTAGT. This CDR3 spans 14 amino acids. The CDR3, as DNA: TGTGCCAGCAAGACAGGATCTAGCACAGATACGCAGTATTTT. It is translated as CASKTGSSTDTQYF.

This clone is medium-sized (0.01 to 0.1%) by share. The genes are TRBV20-1 and TRBJ1-5, with D perhaps matching TRBD1 (5 bases). V lost 5 bases to trimming and J lost 7 bases, with 9 bases between them. The CDR3 loop spans 11 amino acids. The V gene's germline CDR1 is DFQATT and CDR2 SNEGSKA (reference sequence). The CDR3 DNA sequence: TGCAGTGCTGGGGACTTACAGCCCCAGCATTTT. It yields the protein CSAGDLQPQHF.

The chain couples TRBV7-9 to TRBJ1-6; D is uncertain. This CDR3 contains 14 residues. Deletions cut 8 bases from V and 8 bases from J, with 16 bases between. Germline loops: CDR1 SEHNR, CDR2 FQNEAQ (reference sequence). This chain's CDR3 is CASGVDGGYSPLHF. The CDR3 DNA reads as TGTGCCAGCGGGGTGGACGGAGGGTATTCACCCCTCCACTTT.

The chain recombines TRBV9 with TRBJ2-5; D is uncertain. CDR1 SGDLS and CDR2 YYNGEE come from the germline V gene. Trimming took off 2 bases at V and 4 bases at J, with 12 bases between the two ends. The CDR3 sequence is 14 residues long. The CDR3 DNA reads TGTGCCAGCAGCGTCCACAGAATCCCAGAGACCCAGTACTTC. This encodes CASSVHRIPETQYF.

The V gene is TRBV28, the J gene TRBJ1-5, with TRBD1 as a possible D gene (6 bases). Trimming removed 6 bases at V and 2 bases at J, with 11 bases between. Germline CDR1 is MDHEN and CDR2 is SYDVKM. The CDR3 sequence is 14 residues long. The CDR3, as DNA: TGTGCCAGCAGCCCACCAGGGGGCAATCAGCCCCAGCATTTT. Its translation is CASSPPGGNQPQHF.

V gene TRBV7-2 combines with J gene TRBJ2-1, with 9 nucleotides matching TRBD2. Germline CDR1 SGHTA, CDR2 FQGNSA. The CDR3 extends over 15 amino acids. Germline trimming cut 5 bases from V and 7 bases from J; bases unmatched to any gene: 9. The CDR3 sequence: CASSRVAGAGNEQFF. The CDR3 DNA sequence: TGTGCCAGCAGCAGAGTAGCGGGGGCTGGAAATGAGCAGTTCTTC.